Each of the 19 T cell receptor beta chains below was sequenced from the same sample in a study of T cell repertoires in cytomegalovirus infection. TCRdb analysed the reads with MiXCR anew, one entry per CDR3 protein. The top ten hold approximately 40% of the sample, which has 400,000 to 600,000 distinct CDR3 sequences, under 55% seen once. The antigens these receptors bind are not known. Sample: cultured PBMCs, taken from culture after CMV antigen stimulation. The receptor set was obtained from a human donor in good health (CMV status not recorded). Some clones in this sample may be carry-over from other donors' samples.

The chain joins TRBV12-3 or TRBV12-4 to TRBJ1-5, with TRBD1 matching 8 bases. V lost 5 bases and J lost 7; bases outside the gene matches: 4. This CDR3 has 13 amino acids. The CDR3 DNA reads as TGTGCCAGCAGTGCGACAGGGGAACAGCCCCAGCATTTT. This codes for CASSATGEQPQHF.

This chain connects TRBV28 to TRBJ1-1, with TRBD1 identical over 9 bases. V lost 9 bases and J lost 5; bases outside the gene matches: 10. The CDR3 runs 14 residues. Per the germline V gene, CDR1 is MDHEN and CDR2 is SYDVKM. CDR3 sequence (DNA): TGTGCCAGTAAAATACAGGGGGCGAGGACTGAAGCTTTCTTT. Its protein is CASKIQGARTEAFF.

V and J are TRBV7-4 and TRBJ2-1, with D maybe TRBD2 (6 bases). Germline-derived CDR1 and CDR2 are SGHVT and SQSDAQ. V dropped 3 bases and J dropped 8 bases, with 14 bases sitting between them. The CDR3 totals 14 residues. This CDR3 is CASSLGLHGDEQFF. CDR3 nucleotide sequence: TGTGCCAGCAGCTTGGGACTCCACGGAGATGAGCAGTTCTTC.

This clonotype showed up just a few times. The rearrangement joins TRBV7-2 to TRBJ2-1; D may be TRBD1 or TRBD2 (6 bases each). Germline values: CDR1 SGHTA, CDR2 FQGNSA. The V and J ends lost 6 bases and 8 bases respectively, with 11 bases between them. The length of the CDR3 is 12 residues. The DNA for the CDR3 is TGTGCCAGCAGGTTGGGGGGCCATGAGCAGTTCTTC. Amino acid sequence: CASRLGGHEQFF.

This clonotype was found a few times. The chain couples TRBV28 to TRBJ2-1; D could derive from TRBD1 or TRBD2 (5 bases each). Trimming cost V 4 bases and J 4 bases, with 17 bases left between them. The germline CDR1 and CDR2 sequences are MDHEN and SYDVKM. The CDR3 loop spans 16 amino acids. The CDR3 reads CASSSKGEGQYNEQFF. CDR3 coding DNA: TGTGCCAGCAGTTCGAAGGGAGAGGGGCAATACAATGAGCAGTTCTTC.

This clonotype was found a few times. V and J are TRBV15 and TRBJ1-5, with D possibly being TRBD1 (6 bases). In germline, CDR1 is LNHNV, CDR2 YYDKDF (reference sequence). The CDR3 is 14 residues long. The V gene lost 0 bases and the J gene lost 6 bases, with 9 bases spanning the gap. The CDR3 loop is CATSRDRGGQPQHF. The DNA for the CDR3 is TGTGCCACCAGCAGAGACAGGGGCGGTCAGCCCCAGCATTTT.

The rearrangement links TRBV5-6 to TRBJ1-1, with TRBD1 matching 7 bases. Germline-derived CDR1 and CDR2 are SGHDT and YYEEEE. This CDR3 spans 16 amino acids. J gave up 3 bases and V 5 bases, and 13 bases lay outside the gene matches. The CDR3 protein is CASRASYGQVYTEAFF. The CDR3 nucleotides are TGTGCCAGCAGGGCCTCATACGGACAGGTTTACACTGAAGCTTTCTTT.

The CDR3 DNA follows: TGTGCCAGCAGCCAAGAGTCGAGAGACACCGGGGAGCTGTTTTTT. It encodes CASSQESRDTGELFF. V is TRBV4-2 and J is TRBJ2-2; D uncertain. V shed 0 bases and J shed 3 bases, with 8 bases lying between them. This CDR3 region has 15 residues. The germline V gene has CDR1 LGHNA and CDR2 YNFKEQ.

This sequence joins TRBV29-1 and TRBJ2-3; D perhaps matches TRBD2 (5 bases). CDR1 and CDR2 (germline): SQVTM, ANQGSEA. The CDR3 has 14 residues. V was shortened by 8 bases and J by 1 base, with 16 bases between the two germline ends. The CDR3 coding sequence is TGCAGCTGTTCGGGGAGCGGAGGCACAGATACGCAGTATTTT. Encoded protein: CSCSGSGGTDTQYF.

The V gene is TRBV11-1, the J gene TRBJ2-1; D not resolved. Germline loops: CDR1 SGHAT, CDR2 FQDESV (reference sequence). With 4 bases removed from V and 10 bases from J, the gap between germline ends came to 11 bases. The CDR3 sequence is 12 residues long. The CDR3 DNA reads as TGTGCCAGCAGCTCTCCCGACCCGGAGCAGTTCTTC. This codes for CASSSPDPEQFF.

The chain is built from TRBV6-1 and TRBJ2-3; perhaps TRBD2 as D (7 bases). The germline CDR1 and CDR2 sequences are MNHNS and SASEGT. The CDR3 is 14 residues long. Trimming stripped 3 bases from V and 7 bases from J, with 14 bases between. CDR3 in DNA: TGTGCCAGCAGTGAGGCGGGGGCCCGGAATACGCAGTATTTT. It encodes CASSEAGARNTQYF.

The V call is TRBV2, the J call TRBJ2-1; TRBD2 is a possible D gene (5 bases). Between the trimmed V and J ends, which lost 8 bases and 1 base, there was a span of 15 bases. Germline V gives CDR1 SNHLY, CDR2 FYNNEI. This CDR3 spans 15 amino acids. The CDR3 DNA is TGTGCCAGCGGGGTGGAGGCGGATTCCTACAATGAGCAGTTCTTC. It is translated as CASGVEADSYNEQFF.

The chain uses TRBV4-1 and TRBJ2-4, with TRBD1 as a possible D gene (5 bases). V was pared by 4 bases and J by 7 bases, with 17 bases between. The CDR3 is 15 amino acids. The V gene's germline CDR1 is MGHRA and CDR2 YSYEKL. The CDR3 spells CASSPPVGPGNIQYF. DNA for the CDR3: TGCGCCAGCAGCCCCCCAGTTGGGCCAGGGAACATTCAGTACTTC.

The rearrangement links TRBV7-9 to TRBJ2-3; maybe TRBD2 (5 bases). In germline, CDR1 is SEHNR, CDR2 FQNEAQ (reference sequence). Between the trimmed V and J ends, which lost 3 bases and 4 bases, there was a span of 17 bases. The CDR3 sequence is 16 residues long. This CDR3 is CASSFARAYFADTQYF. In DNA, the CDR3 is TGTGCCAGCAGCTTCGCGCGGGCCTATTTTGCAGATACGCAGTATTTT. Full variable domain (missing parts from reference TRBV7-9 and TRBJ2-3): DTGVSQNPRHKITKRGQNVTFRCDPISEHNRLYWYRQTLGQGPEFLTYFQNEAQLEKSRLLSDRFSAERPKGSFSTLEIQRTEQGDSAMYLCASSFARAYFADTQYFGPGTRLTVL.

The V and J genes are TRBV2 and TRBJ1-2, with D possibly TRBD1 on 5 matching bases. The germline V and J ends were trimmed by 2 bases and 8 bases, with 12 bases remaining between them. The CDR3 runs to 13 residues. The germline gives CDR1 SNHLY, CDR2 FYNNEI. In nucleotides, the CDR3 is TGTGCCAGCAGTGAACGCAGGGAGGGCGGCTACACCTTC. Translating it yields CASSERREGGYTF.

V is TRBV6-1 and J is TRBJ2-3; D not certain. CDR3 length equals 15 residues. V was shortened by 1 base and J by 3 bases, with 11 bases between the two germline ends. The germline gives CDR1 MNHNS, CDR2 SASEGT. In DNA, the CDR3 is TGTGCCAGCAGTGAAGTGGAACGAACTACAGATACGCAGTATTTT. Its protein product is CASSEVERTTDTQYF.

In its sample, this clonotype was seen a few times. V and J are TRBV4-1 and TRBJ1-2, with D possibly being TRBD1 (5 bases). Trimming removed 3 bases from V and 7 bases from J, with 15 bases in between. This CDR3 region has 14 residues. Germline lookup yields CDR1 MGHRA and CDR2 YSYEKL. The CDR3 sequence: CASSQTWGGGGYTF. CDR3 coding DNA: TGCGCCAGCAGCCAGACTTGGGGGGGTGGTGGCTACACCTTC.

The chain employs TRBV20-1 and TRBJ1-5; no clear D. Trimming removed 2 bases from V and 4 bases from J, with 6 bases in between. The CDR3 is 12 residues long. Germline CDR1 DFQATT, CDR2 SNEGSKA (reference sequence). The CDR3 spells CSARLVNQPQHF. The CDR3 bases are TGCAGTGCTAGACTCGTGAATCAGCCCCAGCATTTT.

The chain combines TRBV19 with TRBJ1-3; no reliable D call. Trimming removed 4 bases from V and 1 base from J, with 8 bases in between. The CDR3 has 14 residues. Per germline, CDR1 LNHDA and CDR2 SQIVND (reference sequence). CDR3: CASSTARSGNTIYF. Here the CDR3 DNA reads TGTGCCAGTAGTACAGCTCGGTCTGGAAACACCATATATTTT.